Listed here are 27 T cell receptor beta chains from one sample, sequenced in a study of blood T cell repertoires in COVID-19. Libraries were prepared by immunoSEQ multiplex PCR; TCRdb keeps only in-frame clonotypes and omits some of them. Of 230,000 or so clones listed, about 90% were seen once; the top ten hold about 15%. The sequenced sample consisted of PBMCs or T cells enriched from blood (not recorded which). The source is a woman in her fifties or sixties with acute COVID-19.

The chain is built from TRBV7-6 and TRBJ2-7; TRBD1 matches at 7 bases. The trim removed 3 bases at V and 4 bases at J, leaving 12 bases unmatched. The CDR3 is 16 residues long. Looked up from germline, CDR1 is SGHVS and CDR2 is FNYEAQ. CDR3 bases: TGTGCCAGCAGCTTCCGACAGGGCACCTTGAAGTACGAGCAGTACTTC. Translating it yields CASSFRQGTLKYEQYF.

The gene calls are TRBV19 and TRBJ1-1; D not certain. V lost 7 bases and J 1 base, leaving 7 bases between the germline ends. The CDR3 consists of 12 residues. Germline CDR1 is LNHDA and CDR2 is SQIVND (reference sequence). The CDR3 sequence: CASKAGNTEAFF. The CDR3 bases are TGTGCCAGTAAAGCAGGGAACACTGAAGCTTTCTTT.

The chain is built from TRBV19 and TRBJ1-5; possible D gene TRBD1, 5 bases. V dropped 6 bases and J dropped 4 bases, with 19 bases sitting between them. The CDR3 spans 16 residues. The germline V gene has CDR1 LNHDA and CDR2 SQIVND (reference sequence). This chain's CDR3 is CASRRGEGRGNQPQHF. CDR3 coding DNA: TGTGCCAGTAGGCGGGGAGAGGGGCGAGGTAATCAGCCCCAGCATTTT.

This chain uses TRBV5-4 with TRBJ2-1, with 11 bases matching TRBD1. Germline V gene sequence: CDR1 SGHNT, CDR2 YYREEE (reference sequence). Trimming at V came to 4 bases and at J to 0 bases, leaving 3 bases not matched to a gene. The CDR3 extends over 16 amino acids. CDR3 region: CASSLGQGASYNEQFF. CDR3 in DNA: TGTGCCAGCAGCCTTGGACAGGGGGCCTCCTACAATGAGCAGTTCTTC.

The gene calls are TRBV5-1 and TRBJ1-4, with 10 bases fitting TRBD1. CDR3 length: 14 residues. V lost 4 bases, J lost 8 bases, and 5 bases stayed unmatched. Germline V CDR1 and CDR2: SGHRS, YFSETQ. As DNA, the CDR3 is TGCGCCAGCAGCCCGACAGGGGGCGGCGAAAAACTGTTTTTT. Translation: CASSPTGGGEKLFF.

The chain is built from TRBV27 and TRBJ2-7; TRBD1 matches 9 bases. The junction had 7 bases not matched to a gene; V was cut back by 5 bases and J by 2 bases. Germline values: CDR1 MNHEY, CDR2 SMNVEV (reference sequence). This CDR3 has 15 amino acids. The CDR3, as DNA: TGTGCCAGCAGTCACTCCGGGACAGGGACCTACGAGCAGTACTTC. It codes for CASSHSGTGTYEQYF.

V and J are TRBV7-2 and TRBJ2-2; 7 bases map to TRBD2. J gave up 3 bases and V 1 base, and 2 bases lay outside the gene matches. Germline V gives CDR1 SGHTA, CDR2 FQGNSA. The CDR3 is 15 residues long. Here the CDR3 DNA reads TGTGCCAGCAGCTTAGTAGCGGGCTACACCGGGGAGCTGTTTTTT. Translating it yields CASSLVAGYTGELFF.

The chain joins TRBV19 to TRBJ2-1, with 14 bases lining up with TRBD2. V was pared by 9 bases and J by 4 bases, with 8 bases of the junction left unmatched. The CDR3 runs 16 residues. The germline V gene encodes CDR1 LNHDA and CDR2 SQIVND (reference sequence). The CDR3 coding sequence is TGTGCCAGACCGCCCGGGACTAGCGGGAGATACAATGAGCAGTTCTTC. This translates into CARPPGTSGRYNEQFF.

The chain combines TRBV7-8 with TRBJ2-7; no reliable D call. Germline CDR1 SGHVS, CDR2 FQNEAQ. This CDR3 contains 16 residues. Trimming cost V 4 bases and J 2 bases, with 18 bases left between them. The CDR3 DNA reads TGTGCCAGCAGCTCTATCCAAAGGAGCCAGACCTACGAGCAGTACTTC. This codes for CASSSIQRSQTYEQYF.

The chain couples TRBV24-1 to TRBJ2-2; no firm D call. In germline, CDR1 is KGHDR, CDR2 SFDVKD. The CDR3 spans 14 residues. V shed 3 bases and J shed 4 bases, with 8 bases lying between them. CDR3 region: CATSDLTGTGELFF. In DNA, the CDR3 is TGTGCCACCAGTGATCTCACCGGCACCGGGGAGCTGTTTTTT.

J is TRBJ1-6 and V is TRBV7-9; the D gene is possibly TRBD1 (6 bases). The CDR3 runs to 15 residues. V lost 5 bases and J 4 bases, leaving 12 bases between the germline ends. CDR1 and CDR2 (germline): SEHNR, FQNEAQ (reference sequence). CDR3 nucleotide sequence: TGTGCCAGCAGCCCTACACAGGGTTATAATTCACCCCTCCACTTT. It is translated as CASSPTQGYNSPLHF.

Written as DNA, the CDR3 is TGTGCCAGCAGTCCAAGGACTAGCGGGAGGGCCGAAGAGACCCAGTACTTC. Its protein is CASSPRTSGRAEETQYF. The V call is TRBV28, the J call TRBJ2-5, with 15 bases that match TRBD2. The germline V gene encodes CDR1 MDHEN and CDR2 SYDVKM. The junction had 7 bases not matched to a gene; V was cut back by 5 bases and J by 3 bases. The CDR3 has 17 amino acids.

The CDR3 DNA reads TGTGCCAGCAGCTTAGCTGACTGGTACAATGAGCAGTTCTTC. It encodes CASSLADWYNEQFF. This chain connects TRBV11-1 to TRBJ2-1; D is ambiguous. There are 14 residues in the CDR3. V lost 0 bases, J lost 4 bases, and 7 bases lay in between. Per germline, CDR1 SGHAT and CDR2 FQDESV (reference sequence).

This clone appeared a single time. The genes are TRBV2 and TRBJ1-1, with a weak D call TRBD1 (5 bases). Trimming shortened V by 6 bases and J by 0 bases, and 11 bases separated the two germline ends. The CDR3 runs 14 residues. Germline V lookup: CDR1 SNHLY, CDR2 FYNNEI. Here the CDR3 reads CASSGYRLNTEAFF. The DNA for the CDR3 is TGTGCCAGCAGCGGGTACAGGTTGAACACTGAAGCTTTCTTT.

The gene calls are TRBV20-1 and TRBJ2-1; the match to TRBD2 covers 8 bases. The V and J ends lost 3 bases and 3 bases, in that order; junction bases with no gene match: 7. CDR3 length equals 15 residues. The germline CDR1 and CDR2 sequences are DFQATT and SNEGSKA (reference sequence). DNA of the CDR3: TGCAGTGCTAGTCCCCCTAGCGGGTTCTACAATGAGCAGTTCTTC. It is translated as CSASPPSGFYNEQFF.

The chain has TRBV9 and TRBJ2-2; 7 bases are a match to TRBD2. With 0 bases clipped from V and 5 bases from J, the junction kept 10 bases outside the gene matches. This CDR3 comprises 17 residues. Germline V CDR1 and CDR2: SGDLS, YYNGEE. The DNA for the CDR3 is TGTGCCAGCAGCGTAGCTGGGCGGGAGCTCTTGACCGGGGAGCTGTTTTTT. Translating it yields CASSVAGRELLTGELFF.

This clone was seen a single time. The chain combines TRBV19 with TRBJ2-7; D unresolved. Looked up from germline, CDR1 is LNHDA and CDR2 is SQIVND (reference sequence). The CDR3 loop spans 14 amino acids. The V end was cut by 9 bases, the J end by 1 base, with 16 bases between. CDR3 DNA: TGTGCCAGAGTAGTATTGAGGCAATCCTACGAGCAGTACTTC. Translated: CARVVLRQSYEQYF.

The chain joins TRBV19 to TRBJ2-7, with 7 bases fitting TRBD2. CDR1 and CDR2 (germline): LNHDA, SQIVND (reference sequence). J gave up 3 bases and V 6 bases, and 5 bases lay outside the gene matches. This CDR3 comprises 13 residues. The CDR3 DNA reads as TGTGCCAGTAGGGTCGCTAGCGGCTACGAGCAGTACTTC. It codes for CASRVASGYEQYF.

The table lists this clone with a count of one. V and J are TRBV18 and TRBJ1-4, with D possibly being TRBD1 (5 bases). CDR1 is KGHSH, CDR2 LQKENI, per germline. There are 15 residues in the CDR3. V was pared by 0 bases and J by 5 bases, with 10 bases between. Here the CDR3 reads CASSPPDGGNEKLFF. The CDR3 nucleotides are TGTGCCAGCTCACCACCGGACGGGGGAAATGAAAAACTGTTTTTT.

CDR3 sequence reads: CASSLSSGKIYEQYF. In DNA, the CDR3 is TGTGCCAGCAGCTTGAGTAGCGGGAAGATATACGAGCAGTACTTC. This chain uses TRBV5-6 with TRBJ2-7, with 8 nucleotides matching TRBD2. Germline V CDR1 and CDR2: SGHDT, YYEEEE. The CDR3 totals 15 residues. Trimming cost V 1 base and J 4 bases; bases outside gene matches: 7.

The rearrangement links TRBV27 to TRBJ1-5, with 7 bases aligning to TRBD1. Germline V lookup: CDR1 MNHEY, CDR2 SMNVEV (reference sequence). V lost 8 bases, J lost 0 bases, and 10 bases stayed unmatched. The CDR3 runs 16 residues. CDR3 in DNA: TGTGCCAGCGGTGACAGGGCCCCGTATAGCAATCAGCCCCAGCATTTT. It is translated as CASGDRAPYSNQPQHF.

V usage is TRBV28 and J usage is TRBJ2-1, with 10 bases lining up with TRBD2. J was trimmed by 4 bases and V by 2 bases; bases with no gene match: 14. The length of the CDR3 is 19 residues. The germline V gene encodes CDR1 MDHEN and CDR2 SYDVKM. The CDR3 here is CASSLRQDRTSGIYNEQFF. DNA of the CDR3: TGTGCCAGCAGTTTACGGCAAGATCGGACTAGCGGAATATACAATGAGCAGTTCTTC.

V and J are TRBV7-9 and TRBJ2-5; 8 nucleotides line up with TRBD1. The CDR3 runs to 12 residues. The J segment lost 4 bases and the V segment lost 5 bases, leaving 0 bases of the junction unmatched. The V gene's germline CDR1 is SEHNR and CDR2 FQNEAQ (reference sequence). The CDR3 nucleotides read TGTGCCAGCAGCGGACAGGGAGAGACCCAGTACTTC. It specifies CASSGQGETQYF.

The rearrangement links TRBV28 to TRBJ2-7; 9 bases are a match to TRBD2. V lost 5 bases and J lost 1; bases outside the gene matches: 6. The CDR3 has 15 amino acids. CDR1 and CDR2 (germline): MDHEN, SYDVKM. The CDR3 nucleotides read TGTGCCAGCAGTCTTAGCGGGAGTGGTTCCTACGAGCAGTACTTC. It is translated as CASSLSGSGSYEQYF.

The V call is TRBV7-9, the J call TRBJ1-2; TRBD1 aligns across 10 bases. Trimming removed 6 bases from V and 5 bases from J; junction bases left unmatched: 18. This CDR3 comprises 18 residues. Germline-derived CDR1 and CDR2 are SEHNR and FQNEAQ (reference sequence). The CDR3 reads CASSSRRDRGPLGYGYTF. The CDR3 DNA follows: TGTGCCAGCAGTTCCCGCCGGGACAGGGGACCTCTAGGATATGGCTACACCTTC.

This clone has more than one count but fewer than ten. The V call is TRBV7-2, the J call TRBJ1-2; the D gene is possibly TRBD1 (6 bases). The CDR3 has 15 residues. Trimming stripped 2 bases from V and 4 bases from J, with 14 bases between. CDR1 is SGHTA, CDR2 FQGNSA, per germline. CDR3 sequence (DNA): TGTGCCAGCAGCTTATTGGGACACCCTCTCTATGGCTACACCTTC. Amino acids: CASSLLGHPLYGYTF.

The rearrangement uses TRBV28 and TRBJ2-5, with D possibly being TRBD1 (6 bases). V was pared by 2 bases and J by 7 bases, with 14 bases between. Looked up from germline, CDR1 is MDHEN and CDR2 is SYDVKM. There are 14 residues in the CDR3. CDR3 in DNA: TGTGCCAGCAGTTTAAACAGGGATCTGGGGACCCAGTACTTC. It codes for CASSLNRDLGTQYF.